The source of this T cell receptor (beta chain) is a study of radiotherapy plus CTLA-4 blockade in lung cancer. Looking at the study overall: Patients showed objective responses in about 20% of cases, and disease control was achieved by under 40%.

As to this clone: Antigen specificity is unknown.

Here immunoSEQ multiplex PCR was the method, and the copy in TCRdb shows in-frame clones only, minus some. The sample lists 40,000 to 50,000 clones; roughly 80% were seen once. In chemo-refractory metastatic non-small-cell lung cancer, patients got ipilimumab CTLA-4 blockade together with focal radiation. There are 16 residues in the CDR3. The germline V gene encodes CDR1 SGHVS and CDR2 FQNEAQ. V lost 5 bases to trimming and J lost 1 base; unmatched junction nucleotides: 8. Study-wide points: Early blood T cell clone changes and increased post-radiation serum interferon-beta were reportedly the strongest response predictors.

The genes are TRBV7-8 and TRBJ2-5, with TRBD2 identical over 9 bases. The sequenced sample was peripheral blood, obtained from a patient treated with radiotherapy plus ipilimumab. The receptor's source is a human donor with non-small cell lung cancer who had stable disease on radiotherapy plus ipilimumab. The CDR3 nucleotides are TGTGCCAGCAGCCAATCGTGGACTAGCGCCCAAGAGACCCAGTACTTC. Amino acids: CASSQSWTSAQETQYF. Full variable domain (remainder filled in from reference TRBV7-8 and TRBJ2-5): GAGVSQSPRYKVAKRGQDVALRCDPISGHVSLFWYQQALGQGPEFLTYFQNEAQLDKSGLPSDRFFAERPEGSVSTLKIQRTQQEDSAVYLCASSQSWTSAQETQYFGPGTRLLVL.